This T cell receptor (beta chain) was identified during a study of beta chain features in type 1 diabetes. Study-level findings and limits: Comparison showed that naive, central memory and Treg TCRB repertoires appeared more similar among patients than among healthy donors. When VDJ junctions were examined, type 1 diabetes patients showed fewer insertions and more deletions. Type 1 diabetes patients had TCRB CDR3s that were shorter (moderately but significantly so) in all four CD4+ subsets.

About this clone: The antigen is undetermined.

In total, each donor contributed a single heparinised blood draw that averaged about 100 mL. TCRB transcripts that were expressed got sequenced, as all of the isolated RNA had been reverse transcribed. Profiled with immunoSEQ multiplex PCR; TCRdb holds only in-frame clones, not every one. The sample consists of 630,000 or so clones, more than 12% of them appearing once. The sequence derives from a man between 18 and 29 years old with type 1 diabetes. The sequencing sample was made of naive CD4+ T cells from blood.

CDR3: CASRGTGSNEQFF. Written as DNA, the CDR3 is TGTGCCAGCAGAGGGACAGGGTCGAATGAGCAGTTCTTC. The V gene is TRBV6-5, the J gene TRBJ2-1; TRBD1 matches 9 bases. The CDR3 extends over 13 amino acids. In germline, CDR1 is MNHEY, CDR2 SVGAGI. Trimming at V came to 6 bases and at J to 7 bases, leaving 4 bases not matched to a gene.